This T cell receptor (beta chain) was profiled in a study of cytomegalovirus exposure and HLA in healthy donors. Broader study findings: HLA-A and HLA-B allele assignments for most subjects were reportedly predicted accurately using TCR beta sequences.

Trimming stripped 3 bases from V and 5 bases from J, with 22 bases between. The CDR3 extends over 17 amino acids. CDR1 MGHDK and CDR2 SYGVNS come from the germline V gene. PCR primers comprised 60 Vbeta and 13 Jbeta primers. Libraries were prepared by immunoSEQ multiplex PCR; TCRdb keeps only in-frame clonotypes and omits some of them. This repertoire shows some 110,000 clones, over 9% found once; its top ten account for 5.8%. About this clone itself: What it recognizes is unknown.

The chain employs TRBV25-1 and TRBJ1-1; TRBD1 might be the D (6 bases). The sequenced sample consisted of PBMCs. This sequence originates from a man aged 35 to 55 in good health and CMV-seropositive. In nucleotides, the CDR3 is TGTGCCAGCAGTGATCTCTATAGTGGCAGGGGAAAAACTGAAGCTTTCTTT. Encoded protein: CASSDLYSGRGKTEAFF. The variable domain in full, with the rest retrieved from reference TRBV25-1 and TRBJ1-1, is EADIYQTPRYLVIGTGKKITLECSQTMGHDKMYWYQQDPGMELHLIHYSYGVNSTEKGDLSSESTVSRIRTEHFPLTLESARPSHTSQYLCASSDLYSGRGKTEAFFGQGTRLTVV.